The clone carrying this TCR beta chain has ten or more counts. This record belongs to a study of T-cell reconstitution after alpha-beta-depleted transplantation in children. This CDR3 has 15 residues. After removal of 5 bases from V and 1 base from J, the junction contained 3 bases not matched to a gene. The V gene's germline CDR1 is SEHNR and CDR2 FQNEAQ (reference sequence). Researchers prepared the TCRbeta library using unique molecular identifiers, the study reports. TCRdb passed the PCR reads through MiXCR, listing each CDR3 protein once. Of about 300,000 distinct CDR3 sequences listed, 10% are singletons.

This chain connects TRBV7-9 to TRBJ2-2; 8 bases agree with TRBD1. The origin of this receptor is a boy less than two years old with acute myeloid leukemia, due to receive a stem cell transplant. This sample comprised PBMCs, obtained before TCRalphabeta/CD19-depleted stem cell transplant. CDR3 bases: TGTGCCAGCAGCCGTGGGACAGGGAACACCGGGGAGCTGTTTTTT. It codes for CASSRGTGNTGELFF.